These 13 T cell receptor beta chains share one sample of origin, sequenced in a study of cytomegalovirus exposure and HLA in healthy donors. 13 Jbeta primers and 60 Vbeta primers were used for the PCR. Only in-frame clones appear in the TCRdb table, and some are missing; sequencing was by immunoSEQ multiplex PCR. The data contain over 100,000 clones, about 61% of them singletons. The sequencing input was PBMCs. These receptors were collected from a woman aged 35 to 49 in good health and CMV-seronegative.

The J gene is TRBJ2-3, the V gene TRBV7-2, with a possible D match to TRBD1 (5 bases). The V gene lost 2 bases and the J gene lost 1 base, with 10 bases spanning the gap. There are 15 residues in the CDR3. CDR1 and CDR2 from the germline V gene are SGHTA and FQGNSA. The CDR3 DNA sequence: TGTGCCAGCAGCTTATGGGGCAGGGGCACAGATACGCAGTATTTT. Translating gives CASSLWGRGTDTQYF.

This clone came up a few times. This sequence joins TRBV4-1 and TRBJ1-1, with a tentative D call TRBD1 (6 bases). Germline CDR1 reads MGHRA; CDR2 reads YSYEKL. This CDR3 comprises 13 residues. Trimming cost V 3 bases and J 6 bases, with 11 bases left between them. The CDR3 coding sequence is TGCGCCAGCAGCCACCGAGGGGGAGCTGAAGCTTTCTTT. Translated: CASSHRGGAEAFF.

The V gene is TRBV29-1, the J gene TRBJ1-4; D remains ambiguous. V lost 4 bases and J lost 1, with 7 bases in between. Germline V gene data show CDR1 as SQVTM and CDR2 as ANQGSEA. The CDR3 totals 13 residues. CDR3 DNA: TGCAGCGTTGCACAGAGAACTAATGAAAAACTGTTTTTT. This sequence encodes CSVAQRTNEKLFF.

The chain joins TRBV27 to TRBJ1-4, with 7 bases identical to TRBD1. The CDR3 spans 14 residues. Trimming took 8 bases from V and 6 from J; bases not matched to a gene: 9. Germline CDR1 is MNHEY and CDR2 is SMNVEV (reference sequence). CDR3 loop: CASGRTGGYEKLFF. CDR3 nucleotide sequence: TGTGCCAGCGGGAGGACAGGAGGGTATGAAAAACTGTTTTTT.

The rearrangement joins TRBV5-6 to TRBJ1-2, with D unclear. V was shortened by 1 base and J by 6 bases, with 19 bases between the two germline ends. Per the germline V gene, CDR1 is SGHDT and CDR2 is YYEEEE. The CDR3 length is 16 residues. This chain's CDR3 is CASSLLSPSPENGYTF. The CDR3 DNA reads as TGTGCCAGCAGCTTGCTGTCCCCATCGCCCGAGAATGGCTACACCTTC.

As concerns this clone: One end of the junction varies from germline; a read error may be responsible. Other DNA sequences in the same sample also yield this CDR3. The chain uses TRBV5-6 and TRBJ1-4; tentatively, D is TRBD1 (6 bases). Germline CDR1 SGHDT, CDR2 YYEEEE. This CDR3 spans 16 amino acids. CDR3 amino acids: CASSYSYRDIGEKLFF. The CDR3, as DNA: TGTGCCAGCAGCTACTCTTACCGGGACATTGGTGAAAAACTGTTCTTT. The full variable domain, in which reference TRBV5-6 and TRBJ1-4 provide the parts outside the CDR3, is DAGVTQSPTHLIKTRGQQVTLRCSPKSGHDTVSWYQQALGQGPQFIFQYYEEEERQRGNFPDRFSGHQFPNYSSELNVNALLLGDSALYLCASSYSYRDIGEKLFFGSGTQLSVL.

This clone showed up just a few times. This sample includes further DNA sequences coding for the same CDR3. The chain uses TRBV4-1 and TRBJ2-7, with 9 bases fitting TRBD1. The germline V gene has CDR1 MGHRA and CDR2 YSYEKL. V trimming: 1 base; J trimming: 2 bases; junction bases outside the gene matches: 0. This CDR3 spans 14 amino acids. CDR3 protein: CASSQGQGAYEQYF. The CDR3 coding sequence is TGCGCCAGCAGCCAAGGACAGGGGGCCTACGAGCAGTACTTC.

The chain couples TRBV13 to TRBJ2-3; TRBD2 matches at 10 bases. There are 17 residues in the CDR3. After removal of 3 bases from V and 3 bases from J, the junction contained 9 bases not matched to a gene. Germline CDR1 reads PRHDT; CDR2 reads FYEKMQ (reference sequence). This CDR3 reads CASSFSSLAGETDTQYF. The CDR3 nucleotides are TGTGCCAGCAGCTTCTCCAGCCTAGCGGGGGAAACAGATACGCAGTATTTT.

V and J are TRBV7-2 and TRBJ2-7; unclear D gene. CDR3 length equals 14 residues. In germline, CDR1 is SGHTA, CDR2 FQGNSA. Trimming shortened V by 1 base and J by 2 bases, and 9 bases separated the two germline ends. The CDR3, as DNA: TGTGCCAGCAGCTTAGACGGCGGAGCCTACGAGCAGTACTTC. This sequence encodes CASSLDGGAYEQYF.

The chain carries TRBV28 and TRBJ2-7, with TRBD1 matching 7 bases. CDR1 and CDR2 (germline): MDHEN, SYDVKM. J was trimmed by 3 bases and V by 5 bases; bases with no gene match: 13. The CDR3 spans 16 residues. CDR3 in amino acids: CASSLNPRDRYYEQYF. The CDR3 DNA is TGTGCCAGCAGTCTAAACCCCCGGGACAGATACTACGAGCAGTACTTC.

The chain uses TRBV4-3 and TRBJ1-4, with 10 bases matching TRBD1. CDR1 LGHNA and CDR2 YSLEER come from the germline V gene. This CDR3 comprises 16 residues. Trimming removed 5 bases from V and 2 bases from J; junction bases left unmatched: 5. DNA of the CDR3: TGCGCCAGCAGCGACAGGGGGCTCGGGACTAATGAAAAACTGTTTTTT. The encoded protein is CASSDRGLGTNEKLFF.

The V call is TRBV9, the J call TRBJ2-1, with 8 positions matching TRBD1. Germline V gene sequence: CDR1 SGDLS, CDR2 YYNGEE. This CDR3 contains 14 residues. With V trimmed by 4 bases and J by 5 bases, 5 bases remained unmatched. This CDR3 reads CASSRDRYDNEQFF. The CDR3 DNA sequence: TGTGCCAGCAGCCGGGACAGGTATGACAATGAGCAGTTCTTC.

The chain recombines TRBV7-9 with TRBJ2-7; weak D call: TRBD1 (5 bases). Germline CDR1 SEHNR, CDR2 FQNEAQ (reference sequence). The V gene lost 4 bases and the J gene lost 0 bases, with 13 bases spanning the gap. CDR3 length: 15 amino acids. As DNA, the CDR3 is TGTGCCAGCAGCTCCCCAAGGACACTCTCCTACGAGCAGTACTTC. Translation: CASSSPRTLSYEQYF. Using reference TRBV7-9 and TRBJ2-7 for the parts outside the CDR3, the full variable domain is DTGVSQNPRHKITKRGQNVTFRCDPISEHNRLYWYRQTLGQGPEFLTYFQNEAQLEKSRLLSDRFSAERPKGSFSTLEIQRTEQGDSAMYLCASSSPRTLSYEQYFGPGTRLTVT.